This TCR beta chain was identified in a study of blood T cell repertoires in COVID-19. Turning to the study itself: PBMCs, B-cell-depleted T cells, or T cells were the source of the cDNA or gDNA that made up the material.

In the original processing: The assay estimated nucleated cells by amplifying reference gene primers. Profiled with immunoSEQ multiplex PCR; TCRdb holds only in-frame clones, not every one. The V and J calls and clone size were taken over from that table, and D and trimming were inferred from the DNA. The table shows more than 95,000 clones, with approximately 83% occurring only once. V lost 4 bases and J lost 2; bases outside the gene matches: 3. The CDR3 has 15 residues. Germline CDR1 reads SGHAT; CDR2 reads FQNNGV. This sequence was found in a man aged 55 to 69 with acute or convalescent COVID-19. The sequenced sample consisted of peripheral blood. The chain is built from TRBV11-2 and TRBJ2-2; TRBD2 agrees at 8 bases. CDR3 protein: CASSYSGTNTGELFF. CDR3 nucleotides: TGTGCCAGCAGCTATAGCGGGACTAACACCGGGGAGCTGTTTTTT.